This TCR beta chain stems from a study of T cell clonotyping in hematopoietic cell transplantation (dated by TCRdb to the early 2020s). Regarding the research as a whole: The study collected over a hundred blood samples from some 35 consecutive transplant recipients and their related donors. Patient recruitment ran from 2015 to early 2017, and follow-up continued until late 2020 or death. Study-wide conclusions, independent of this receptor: Inverse Simpson Index values from donors and from recipients before transplant predicted broader TCR repertoire diversity after transplant. The sample size was limited, and because cells were not sorted, the contributions of CD4 and CD8 repertoires could not be separated. Overlap with donor repertoires was found for only a small fraction of recipient repertoires, with over 97% found to appear de novo at the given depth. Recipient TCR diversity fell after transplant, with pathologically expanded clonotypes rising progressively from day 30 to day 180.

With respect to this clone: What this receptor recognizes is not known. Per-base qualities were not stored, and no clone one base away is much larger.

The CDR3 has 16 amino acids, counting the end cysteine and phenylalanine. Just the 48-base CDR3 DNA is kept, in frame starting at base 1. V has 4 bases trimmed and J has 7 bases trimmed; junction bases matching no gene number 7. CDR1 MGHRA and CDR2 YSYEKL were looked up in the germline V gene. For TCR beta sequencing, blood samples came from the related transplant donors. Using Nuclei Lysis Solution, genomic DNA was extracted from unfractionated peripheral blood mononuclear cells that were either fresh or cryopreserved. TCR beta CDR3 regions were amplified from genomic DNA with the immunoSEQ assay, a bias-controlled multiplex PCR using V- and J-specific primers. A proprietary barcode and Illumina adapter sequences were added to the CDR3 amplicons in a second PCR step. CDR3 libraries were sequenced on an Illumina MiSeq instrument. In the original analysis: Export and quality control were handled in immunoSEQ Analyzer 3.0, while downstream analyses relied on R Bioconductor and Immunarch. Repertoire metrics were calculated using only productive rearrangements within the normalized downsampled data set. In the normalized cohort, a clonotype counted as pathologically expanded if the clonotype was larger than 5 templates. Repertoire diversity was measured with the Inverse Simpson Index. CMV-specificity analyses were carried out on the non-normalized data set to capture all clonotypes. TCRdb obtained this table from immuneACCESS and retained in-frame rearrangements with V and J assigned. These tables miss some clones; where compared with another copy, unresolved V genes account for less than half of the shortfall, and the remainder is unexplained. That table gives V, J and clone size, and the DNA gave D and trimming. The sample table holds 13,000 or so clones, of which 90% were seen once. The ten largest account for less than 1.5% of the sample.

Recombination joined TRBV4-1 with TRBJ2-1; 13 central bases correspond to TRBD2. The specimen sequenced was peripheral blood mononuclear cells. The sequence was obtained from a man under 40 in good health. Some clones in this sample may be carry-over from other donors' samples. The bases read TGCGCCAGCAGCCGTTTACTAGCGGGAGGGGGAAATGAGCAGTTCTTC. This gives the protein CASSRLLAGGGNEQFF.